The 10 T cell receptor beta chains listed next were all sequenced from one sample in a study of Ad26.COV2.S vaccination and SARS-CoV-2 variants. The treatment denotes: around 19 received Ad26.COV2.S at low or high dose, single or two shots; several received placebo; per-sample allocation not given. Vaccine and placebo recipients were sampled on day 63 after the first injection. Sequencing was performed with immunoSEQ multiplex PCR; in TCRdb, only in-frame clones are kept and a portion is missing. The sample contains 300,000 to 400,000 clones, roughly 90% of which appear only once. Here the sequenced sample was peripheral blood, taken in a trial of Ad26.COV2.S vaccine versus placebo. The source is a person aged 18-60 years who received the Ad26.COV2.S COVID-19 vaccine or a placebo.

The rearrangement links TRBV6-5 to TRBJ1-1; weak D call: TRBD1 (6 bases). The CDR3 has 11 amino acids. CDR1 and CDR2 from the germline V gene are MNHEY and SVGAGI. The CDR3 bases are TGTGCAGCCGGGGGACATACTGAAGCTTTCTTT. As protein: CAAGGHTEAFF.

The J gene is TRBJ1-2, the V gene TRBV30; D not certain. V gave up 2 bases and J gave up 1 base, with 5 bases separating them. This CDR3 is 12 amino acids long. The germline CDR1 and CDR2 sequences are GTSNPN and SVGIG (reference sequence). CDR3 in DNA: TGTGCCTGGAGTTGGGTTAACTATGGCTACACCTTC. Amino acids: CAWSWVNYGYTF.

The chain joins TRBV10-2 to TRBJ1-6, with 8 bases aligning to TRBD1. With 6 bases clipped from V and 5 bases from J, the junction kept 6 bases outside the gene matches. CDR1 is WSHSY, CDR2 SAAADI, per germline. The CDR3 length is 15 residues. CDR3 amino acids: CASRETGEHNSPLHF. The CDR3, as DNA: TGCGCCAGCAGGGAGACAGGGGAACATAATTCACCCCTCCACTTT.

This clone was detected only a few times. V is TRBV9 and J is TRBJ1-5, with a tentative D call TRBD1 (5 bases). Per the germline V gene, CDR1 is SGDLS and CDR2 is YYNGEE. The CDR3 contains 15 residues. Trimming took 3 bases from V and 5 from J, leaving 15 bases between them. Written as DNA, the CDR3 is TGTGCCAGCAGCGCAGAGGGGCAGAGGGATCAGCCCCAGCATTTT. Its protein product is CASSAEGQRDQPQHF.

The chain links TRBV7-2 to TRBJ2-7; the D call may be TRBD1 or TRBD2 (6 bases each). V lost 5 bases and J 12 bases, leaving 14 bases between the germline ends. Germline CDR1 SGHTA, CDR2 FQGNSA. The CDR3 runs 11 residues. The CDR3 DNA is TGTGCCAGCAGCCTTCGTGGGGGGCTGTACTTC. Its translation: CASSLRGGLYF.

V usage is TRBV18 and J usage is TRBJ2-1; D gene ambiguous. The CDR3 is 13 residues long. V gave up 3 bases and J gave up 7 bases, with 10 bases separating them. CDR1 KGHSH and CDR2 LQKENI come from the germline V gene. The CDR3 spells CASSPPLTNEQFF. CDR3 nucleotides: TGTGCCAGCTCACCCCCTCTGACTAATGAGCAGTTCTTC. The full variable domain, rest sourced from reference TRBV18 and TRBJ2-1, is NAGVMQNPRHLVRRRGQEARLRCSPMKGHSHVYWYRQLPEEGLKFMVYLQKENIIDESGMPKERFSAEFPKEGPSILRIQQVVRGDSAAYFCASSPPLTNEQFFGPGTRLTVL.

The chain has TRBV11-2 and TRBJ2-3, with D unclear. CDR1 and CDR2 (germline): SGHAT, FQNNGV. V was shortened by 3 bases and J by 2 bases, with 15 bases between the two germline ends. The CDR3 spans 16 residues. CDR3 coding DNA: TGTGCCAGCAGCTTCCCCGGTAATAGTTTCACAGATACGCAGTATTTT. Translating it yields CASSFPGNSFTDTQYF. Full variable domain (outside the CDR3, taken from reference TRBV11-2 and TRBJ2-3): EAGVAQSPRYKIIEKRQSVAFWCNPISGHATLYWYQQILGQGPKLLIQFQNNGVVDDSQLPKDRFSAERLKGVDSTLKIQPAKLEDSAVYLCASSFPGNSFTDTQYFGPGTRLTVL.

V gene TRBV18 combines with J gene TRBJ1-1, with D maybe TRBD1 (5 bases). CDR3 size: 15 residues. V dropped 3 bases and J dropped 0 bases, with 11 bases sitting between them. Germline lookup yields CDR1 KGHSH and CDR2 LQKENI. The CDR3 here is CASSPWQGVNTEAFF. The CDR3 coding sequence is TGTGCCAGCTCACCGTGGCAAGGGGTGAACACTGAAGCTTTCTTT.

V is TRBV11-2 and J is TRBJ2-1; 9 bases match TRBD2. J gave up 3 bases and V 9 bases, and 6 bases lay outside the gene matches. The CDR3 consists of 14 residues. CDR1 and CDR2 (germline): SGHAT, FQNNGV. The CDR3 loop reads CASTISGGYNEQFF. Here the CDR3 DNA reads TGTGCCAGTACCATTAGCGGGGGCTACAATGAGCAGTTCTTC.

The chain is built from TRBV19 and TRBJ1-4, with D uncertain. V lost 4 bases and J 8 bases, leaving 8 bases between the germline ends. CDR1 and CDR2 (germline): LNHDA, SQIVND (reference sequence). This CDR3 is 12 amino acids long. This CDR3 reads CASSRYQEKLFF. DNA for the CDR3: TGTGCCAGTAGTAGGTACCAAGAAAAACTGTTTTTT. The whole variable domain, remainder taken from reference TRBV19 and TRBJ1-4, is DGGITQSPKYLFRKEGQNVTLSCEQNLNHDAMYWYRQDPGQGLRLIYYSQIVNDFQKGDIAEGYSVSREKKESFPLTVTSAQKNPTAFYLCASSRYQEKLFFGSGTQLSVL.